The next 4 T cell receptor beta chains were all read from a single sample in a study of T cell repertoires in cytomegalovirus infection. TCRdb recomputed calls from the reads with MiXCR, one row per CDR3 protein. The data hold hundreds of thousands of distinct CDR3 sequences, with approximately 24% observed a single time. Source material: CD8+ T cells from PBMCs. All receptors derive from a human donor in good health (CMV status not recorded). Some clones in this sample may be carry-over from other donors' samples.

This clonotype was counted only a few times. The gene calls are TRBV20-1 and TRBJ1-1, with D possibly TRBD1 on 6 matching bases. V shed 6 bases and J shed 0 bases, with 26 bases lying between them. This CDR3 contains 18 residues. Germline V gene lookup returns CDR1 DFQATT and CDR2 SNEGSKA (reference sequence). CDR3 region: CSAPEPGRGGLLNTEAFF. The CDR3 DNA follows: TGCAGTGCCCCAGAACCGGGGAGAGGGGGGCTCCTGAACACTGAAGCTTTCTTT.

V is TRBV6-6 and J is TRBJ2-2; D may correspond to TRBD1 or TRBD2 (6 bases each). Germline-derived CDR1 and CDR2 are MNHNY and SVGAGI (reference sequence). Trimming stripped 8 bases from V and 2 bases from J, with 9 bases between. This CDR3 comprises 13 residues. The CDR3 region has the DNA TGTGCCAGCGGGGGGCTAAACACCGGGGAGCTGTTTTTT. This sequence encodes CASGGLNTGELFF.

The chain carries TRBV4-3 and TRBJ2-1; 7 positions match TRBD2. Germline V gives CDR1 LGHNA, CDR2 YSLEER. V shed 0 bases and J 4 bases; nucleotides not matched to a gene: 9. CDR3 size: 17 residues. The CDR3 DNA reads TGCGCCAGCAGCCAAGATCAGAAAGCGGGGCTTTACAATGAGCAGTTCTTC. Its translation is CASSQDQKAGLYNEQFF.

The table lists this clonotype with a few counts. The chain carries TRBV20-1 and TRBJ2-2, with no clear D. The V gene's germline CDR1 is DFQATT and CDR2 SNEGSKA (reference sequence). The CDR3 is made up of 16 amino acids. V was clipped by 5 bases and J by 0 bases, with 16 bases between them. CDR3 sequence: CSAHPLAYPNTGELFF. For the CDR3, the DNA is TGCAGTGCTCACCCCCTGGCCTACCCGAACACCGGGGAGCTGTTTTTT.